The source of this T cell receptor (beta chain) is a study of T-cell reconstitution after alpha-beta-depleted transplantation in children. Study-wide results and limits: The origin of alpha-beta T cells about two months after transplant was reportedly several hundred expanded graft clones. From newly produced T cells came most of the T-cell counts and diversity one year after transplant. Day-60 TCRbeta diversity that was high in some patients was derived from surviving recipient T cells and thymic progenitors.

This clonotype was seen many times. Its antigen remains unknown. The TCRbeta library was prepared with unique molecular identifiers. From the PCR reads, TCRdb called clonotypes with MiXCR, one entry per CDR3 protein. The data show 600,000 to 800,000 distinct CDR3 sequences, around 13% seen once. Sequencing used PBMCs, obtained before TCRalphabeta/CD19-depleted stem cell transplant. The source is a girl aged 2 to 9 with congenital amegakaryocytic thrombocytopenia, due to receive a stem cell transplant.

CDR3 coding DNA: TGTGCCAGCAGCTTATATGTGGGCCGACAAGAGACCCAGTACTTC. It specifies CASSLYVGRQETQYF. J is TRBJ2-5 and V is TRBV7-7; D remains unclear. The CDR3 has 15 residues. Per the germline V gene, CDR1 is SSHAT and CDR2 is FNYEAQ (reference sequence). V gave up 2 bases and J gave up 2 bases, with 12 bases separating them.